This T cell receptor (beta chain) was retrieved from a study of long-term antiretroviral therapy in people with HIV. Whole-study findings and limits: Blood in the study was drawn between about 2004 and 2017, possibly under older ART regimens, which may be less effective than current ones. Pre-ART clonal expansions dominated every time point's repertoire.

Survey level was the resolution at which the v3.0 immunoSEQ assay ran. Sequencing used immunoSEQ multiplex PCR; TCRdb keeps in-frame clones, though not all of them. The table lists tens of thousands of clones, about 80% of them singletons, with around 6.1% in the top ten. The table lists this clone with a count of one. The antigen is undetermined. CDR1 SGHAT and CDR2 FQNNGV come from the germline V gene. The CDR3 is 14 amino acids. V dropped 5 bases and J dropped 1 base, with 12 bases sitting between them. Per individual, the PBMC samples numbered at least one pre-ART and at least two post-ART. The sequences come from unsorted PBMCs, collected 0.6 years after starting antiretroviral therapy. The receptor was derived from a man aged 18 to 35 with HIV. The chain carries TRBV11-2 and TRBJ2-7; D call uncertain. In DNA, the CDR3 is TGTGCCAGCAGCCTCGAGATGGGATCCTACGAGCAGTACTTC. Encoded protein: CASSLEMGSYEQYF.